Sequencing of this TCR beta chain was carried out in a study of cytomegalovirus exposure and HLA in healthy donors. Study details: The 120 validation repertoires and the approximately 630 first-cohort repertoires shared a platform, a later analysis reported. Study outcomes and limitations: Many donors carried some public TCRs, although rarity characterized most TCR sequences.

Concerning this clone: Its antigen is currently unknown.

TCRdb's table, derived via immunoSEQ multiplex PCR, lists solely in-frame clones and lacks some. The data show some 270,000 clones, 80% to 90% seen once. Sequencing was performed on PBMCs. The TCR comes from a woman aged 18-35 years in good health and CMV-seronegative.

The CDR3 DNA reads as TGTGCCAGCAGTCCCCAAGGGAGGGCTCATGGCTACACCTTC. Translated, it gives CASSPQGRAHGYTF. V is TRBV6-6 and J is TRBJ1-2; D gene ambiguous. The germline V gene has CDR1 MNHNY and CDR2 SVGAGI (reference sequence). V was clipped by 5 bases and J by 6 bases, with 16 bases between them. The CDR3 has 14 residues.